This T cell receptor (beta chain) was identified in a study of T-cell reconstitution after alpha-beta-depleted transplantation in children. Broader study findings: Several hundred expanded graft clones reportedly gave rise to the alpha-beta T cells present about two months after transplant.

As concerns this clonotype: Its target is unknown.

Unique molecular identifiers were used to barcode this TCRbeta library. One entry per CDR3 protein, called by TCRdb with MiXCR from the PCR reads. The table lists 300,000 to 400,000 distinct CDR3 sequences, around 16% of them singletons, with roughly 41% in the top ten. Germline CDR1 reads SGHDN; CDR2 reads FVKESK. CDR3 length equals 15 residues. The V and J ends lost 0 bases and 0 bases respectively, with 9 bases between them. The starting material was PBMCs, mostly from graft donor cells, obtained 360 days after TCRalphabeta/CD19-depleted stem cell transplant. The rearrangement links TRBV14 to TRBJ2-7; D ambiguous. This sequence originates from a male patient between 2 and 9 years old who had a stem cell transplant for acute lymphoblastic leukemia, so the T cells may come from the graft donor. CDR3 residues: CASSQEFGSSYEQYF. The CDR3, as DNA: TGTGCCAGCAGCCAAGAATTCGGAAGCTCCTACGAGCAGTACTTC.